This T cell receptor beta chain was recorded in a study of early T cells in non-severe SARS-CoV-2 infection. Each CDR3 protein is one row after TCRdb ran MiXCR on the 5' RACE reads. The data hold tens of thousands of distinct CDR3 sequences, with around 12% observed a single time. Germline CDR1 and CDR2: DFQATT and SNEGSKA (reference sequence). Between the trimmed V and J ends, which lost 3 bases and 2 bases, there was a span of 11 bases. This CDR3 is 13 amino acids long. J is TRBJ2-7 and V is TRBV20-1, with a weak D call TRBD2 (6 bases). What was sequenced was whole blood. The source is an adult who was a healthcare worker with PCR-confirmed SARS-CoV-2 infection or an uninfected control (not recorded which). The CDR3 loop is CSARRGITYEQYF. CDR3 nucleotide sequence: TGCAGTGCTAGGCGCGGGATTACCTACGAGCAGTACTTC.